A single sample is the source of the 8 T cell receptor beta chains below, sequenced in a study of Graves' ophthalmopathy and Graves' hyperthyroidism. Investigators amplified TCR beta CDR3 regions from RNA transcripts. RT-PCR with HTBI primers came first, then second-round multiplex PCR. TCRdb passed the multiplex PCR reads through MiXCR, listing each CDR3 protein once. The sample consists of hundreds of thousands of distinct CDR3 sequences, roughly 21% of them appearing once. The sequencing input was peripheral blood. These TCRs come from a woman younger than 30 with stable Graves' hyperthyroidism.

At least ten counts were recorded for this clonotype. The rearrangement links TRBV11-2 to TRBJ2-4, with 8 bases matching TRBD1. Trimming took 4 bases from V and 7 from J; bases not matched to a gene: 6. CDR3 length: 14 amino acids. Germline CDR1 is SGHAT and CDR2 is FQNNGV. The CDR3 DNA is TGTGCCAGCAGCTGGACAGGGATTAAGAACATTCAGTACTTC. Its translation is CASSWTGIKNIQYF.

At least ten counts were recorded for this clonotype. The chain couples TRBV7-9 to TRBJ2-7, with D tentatively TRBD2 (6 bases). This CDR3 is 16 amino acids long. CDR1 is SEHNR, CDR2 FQNEAQ, per germline (reference sequence). V was pared by 4 bases and J by 0 bases, with 16 bases between. The CDR3 is CASSSPRGSGSYEQYF. CDR3 coding DNA: TGTGCCAGCAGCTCTCCCCGTGGTAGCGGCTCCTACGAGCAGTACTTC.

This clonotype was recorded only once. This rearrangement joins TRBV28 to TRBJ2-7; D may be TRBD1 (5 bases). Germline V lookup: CDR1 MDHEN, CDR2 SYDVKM. V shed 3 bases and J shed 5 bases, with 20 bases lying between them. This CDR3 has 16 residues. The CDR3 DNA is TGTGCCAGCAGTTTTGCCTACACCAGGGTTTCCGACGAGCAGTACTTC. The encoded protein is CASSFAYTRVSDEQYF.

The chain recombines TRBV24-1 with TRBJ2-2, with a weak D call TRBD1 (5 bases). V was cut by 1 base and J by 10 bases, with 9 bases left in between. The germline CDR1 and CDR2 sequences are KGHDR and SFDVKD. CDR3 length equals 13 residues. CDR3 sequence reads: CATSDLKDKELFF. The DNA for the CDR3 is TGTGCCACCAGTGATTTAAAGGACAAGGAGCTGTTTTTT.

As to this clonotype: Since the CDR3 does not end with the conserved phenylalanine or tryptophan, this likely comes from a read error. J is TRBJ1-3 and V is TRBV12-3 or TRBV12-4; 9 bases agree with TRBD1. The CDR3 consists of 15 residues. Trimming removed 4 bases from V and 3 bases from J; junction bases left unmatched: 4. CDR3 nucleotide sequence: TGTGCCAGCAGTTCGGACAGGGGTTTTGGAAACACCATATATTTA. Protein sequence: CASSSDRGFGNTIYL.

This clonotype was recorded many times. The chain has TRBV12-3 or TRBV12-4 and TRBJ1-2; possibly TRBD1 for D (6 bases). There are 14 residues in the CDR3. V lost 5 bases to trimming and J lost 4 bases, with 14 bases between them. The DNA for the CDR3 is TGTGCCAGCAGTATGTGGGGGCTTCCCTATGGCTACACCTTC. Translating gives CASSMWGLPYGYTF.

The sample holds many counts of this clonotype. The chain links TRBV15 to TRBJ1-1, with D hard to call. With 0 bases removed from V and 0 bases from J, the gap between germline ends came to 11 bases. This CDR3 region has 16 residues. Germline CDR1 and CDR2: LNHNV and YYDKDF (reference sequence). CDR3 DNA sequence: TGTGCCACCAGCAGAGATCGTTTACTTATGAACACTGAAGCTTTCTTT. Translation gives CATSRDRLLMNTEAFF.

The chain joins TRBV6-5 to TRBJ2-7, with 7 bases aligning to TRBD2. The CDR3 spans 15 residues. Germline lookup yields CDR1 MNHEY and CDR2 SVGAGI. With 2 bases clipped from V and 9 bases from J, the junction kept 13 bases outside the gene matches. In DNA, the CDR3 is TGTGCCAGCAGTTACGGGCTAGCGGATCCTCTCGGGCAGTACTTC. Translating gives CASSYGLADPLGQYF.